This is a list of T cell receptor beta chains from one sample in a study of cytomegalovirus exposure and HLA in healthy donors. Sequenced by immunoSEQ multiplex PCR; TCRdb stores in-frame clones only, minus some. Counted here are 250,000 to 300,000 clones, about 86% occurring once; the ten biggest clones make up approximately 1%. Sequenced material: PBMCs. The receptors stem from a woman between 18 and 29 years old in good health and CMV-seronegative. Each CDR3 is given with its conserved first and last residue. The D gene is left open where the match is weak. Size tells how often a clone was seen (once, few, many) or the class of an expanded clone, and some rows leave it out.

j_call clone_size d_call v_call cdr3_nt cdr3_aa
TRBJ1-2 few . TRBV6-5 TGTGCCAGCAGTTACTCGACGGGGGGGAACGGCTACACCTTC CASSYSTGGNGYTF
TRBJ2-7 . . TRBV21-1 TGTGCCAGCAGCGGGCGGGACAGGGGTACCTACGAGCAGTACTTC CASSGRDRGTYEQYF
TRBJ1-2 few . TRBV5-1 TGCGCCAGCAGCAACGACAGGCCTAACTATGGCTACACCTTC CASSNDRPNYGYTF
TRBJ1-1 . . TRBV29-1 TGCAGCGCCCGAGGAGTGTTGAACACTGAAGCTTTCTTT CSARGVLNTEAFF
TRBJ1-6 . . TRBV11-1 TGTGCCAGCAGCTCCAGCAGAGGACTTTATAATTCACCCCTCCACTTT CASSSSRGLYNSPLHF
TRBJ2-7 . TRBD2 TRBV30 TGTGCCTGGAGTGTACAGGCTAGCGGGGGCTGGGAGCAGTACTTC CAWSVQASGGWEQYF
TRBJ2-1 . TRBD1 TRBV9 TGTGCCAGCAGCCCGCGGACAGGGGGGTACAATGAGCAGTTCTTC CASSPRTGGYNEQFF
TRBJ1-1 . . TRBV5-1 TGCGCCAGCAGCTTGGTGAGTCAGGGGCCGGCTGAAGCTTTCTTT CASSLVSQGPAEAFF
TRBJ2-7 . TRBD1 TRBV6-5 TGTGCCAGCAATAGGCAGGGACAGGGCAGCGAGCAGTACTTC CASNRQGQGSEQYF
TRBJ1-2 . . TRBV29-1 TGCAGCGTTGTAGGGGGCTATGGCTACACCTTC CSVVGGYGYTF
TRBJ1-2 many TRBD1 TRBV29-1 TGCAGCGTTGGGACAGGCATGATCTACACCTTC CSVGTGMIYTF
TRBJ2-5 . TRBD2 TRBV7-7 TGTGCCAGCAGCTTAACGGGGGGTTCTGGGGAGACCCAGTACTTC CASSLTGGSGETQYF
TRBJ1-1 . . TRBV6-5 TGTGCCAGCAGTTACTCGATTGCGTTGAACACTGAAGCTTTCTTT CASSYSIALNTEAFF
TRBJ2-2 . . TRBV7-6 TGTGCCAGCAGCTTAGCGGAGGCCGGGGAGCTGTTTTTT CASSLAEAGELFF
TRBJ2-7 . TRBD2 TRBV4-1 TGCGCCAGCAGCCAGCCTAGCGGGGGGGTCTACGAGCAGTACTTC CASSQPSGGVYEQYF
TRBJ2-1 . TRBD1 TRBV7-9 TGTGCCAGCAGCTTAAAGGGACAGCTAAACAATGAGCAGTTCTTC CASSLKGQLNNEQFF
TRBJ2-7 . TRBD1 TRBV19 TGTGCCAGTAGTATAGATCACGGGACAGGTGTCGAGCAGTACTTC CASSIDHGTGVEQYF
TRBJ2-3 . . TRBV5-4 TGTGCCAGCAGCTTGGCGGGAAACACAGATACGCAGTATTTT CASSLAGNTDTQYF